This T cell receptor (beta chain) was identified in a study of beta chain features in type 1 diabetes. Germline V gene data show CDR1 as SSHAT and CDR2 as FNYEAQ (reference sequence). The CDR3 covers 14 residues. Sequencing targeted expressed TCRB transcripts, as all isolated RNA had been reverse transcribed. Profiling relied on immunoSEQ multiplex PCR, and the TCRdb table lists in-frame clones only, not all of them. The top ten clones hold about 2% of a sample with 150,000 to 180,000 clones, around 10% of them seen once. This clone was picked up many times. The antigen remains undetermined. A read error may account for a junction end that differs from germline. Study-wide points: Cells carrying high TCR expression could end up over-represented when cDNA is sequenced.

This rearrangement joins TRBV7-7 to TRBJ2-1, with 7 bases aligning to TRBD2. This receptor was obtained from a man between 18 and 29 years old in good health. Sample: central memory CD4+ T cells from blood. The CDR3 DNA follows: TGTGCTAGCAGCGTAGCGGGCGACTACAATGAGCAGTTCTTC. Its protein product is CASSVAGDYNEQFF.